These T cell receptor beta chains were read from a single sample in a study of blood T cell repertoires in COVID-19. The method was immunoSEQ multiplex PCR; TCRdb's version includes in-frame clones alone and lacks a portion of them. The profile shows 200,000 to 250,000 clones, roughly 85% of them singletons. The sample consisted of PBMCs or T cells enriched from blood (not recorded which). The receptors originated from a man aged 25 to 45 who had recovered from COVID-19. The CDR3 runs from the conserved cysteine through the conserved F or W. The order of the fields is D gene, J gene, clone size, V gene, CDR3 DNA, CDR3 protein. D genes are given only for firm matches. A clone size is listed for some rows: how often the clone was seen (once, few, many), or a class if it is expanded.

TRBD1 TRBJ1-2 once TRBV7-2 TGTGCCAGCAGCTCGACAGGGTCCTATGGCTACACCTTC CASSSTGSYGYTF
NA TRBJ1-5 NA TRBV2 TGTGCCAGCAGTGGGCAGTCCAATCAGCCCCAGCATTTT CASSGQSNQPQHF
NA TRBJ1-2 NA TRBV18 TGTGCCAGCTCCCTTGACAGGACCGCTAGGGGCTACACCTTC CASSLDRTARGYTF
NA TRBJ1-1 NA TRBV19 TGTGCCAGTAAGAGTCAAGGAGGGGCGCCCTACAACACTGAAGCTTTCTTT CASKSQGGAPYNTEAFF
TRBD1 TRBJ1-2 NA TRBV6-5 TGTGCCAGCATTCGTTTGGCAGGGGGGAACTATGGCTACACCTTC CASIRLAGGNYGYTF
NA TRBJ1-2 few TRBV19 TGTGCCAGTAGTCAGACAGCTAACTATGGCTACACCTTC CASSQTANYGYTF
NA TRBJ1-2 NA TRBV19 TGTGCCAGTAGTATGTTACAGACCTATGGCTACACCTTC CASSMLQTYGYTF
NA TRBJ2-1 once TRBV18 TGTGCCAGCTCACCACTACTGGGCGCGAATGAGCAGTTCTTC CASSPLLGANEQFF
TRBD1 TRBJ2-7 NA TRBV28 TGTGCCAGCAGTCGGCGGTCGGCCGGGACAGTGGGCTACGAGCAGTACTTC CASSRRSAGTVGYEQYF
TRBD2 TRBJ2-7 NA TRBV11-2 TGTGCCAGCAGCGACGGACTAGCTAGTGCCTACGAGCAGTACTTC CASSDGLASAYEQYF
NA TRBJ2-1 NA TRBV5-1 TGCGCCAGCAGCCCAGAGCGGGACATGGGTGAGCAGTTCTTC CASSPERDMGEQFF
NA TRBJ1-5 NA TRBV18 TGTGCCAGCTCACCCGGACAGAGCAATCAGCCCCAGCATTTT CASSPGQSNQPQHF
TRBD1 TRBJ1-2 few TRBV28 TGTGCCAGCTGGGACAGGGGGCTATTCTATGGCTACACCTTC CASWDRGLFYGYTF
NA TRBJ1-3 once TRBV7-2 TGTGCCAGCAGCTTATACCCAGGGTTGTCTGGAAACACCATATATTTT CASSLYPGLSGNTIYF
TRBD1 TRBJ2-7 NA TRBV29-1 TGCAGCGTTGAAGGGGGAACAGGGGGCTTTATAAGGAACGAGCAGTACTTC CSVEGGTGGFIRNEQYF
NA TRBJ1-2 NA TRBV6-5 TGTGCCAGCAGTCAACTACTTAACTATGGCTACACCTTC CASSQLLNYGYTF
NA TRBJ1-1 NA TRBV4-1 TGCGCCAGCAGCCAAGGTTGGCAGGATCGTAGCACTGAAGCTTTCTTT CASSQGWQDRSTEAFF
NA TRBJ2-7 once TRBV7-9 TGTGCCACCAGACTGGGCCCCTCCGAGCAGTACTTC CATRLGPSEQYF
NA TRBJ1-2 NA TRBV6-5 TGTGCCAGCAGGACGGACTCCAACTATGGCTACACCTTC CASRTDSNYGYTF
NA TRBJ1-2 NA TRBV5-4 TGTGCCAGCAGCTTGACCGGACAGTACACCTATGGCTACACCTTC CASSLTGQYTYGYTF
TRBD1 TRBJ2-3 NA TRBV5-1 TGCGCCAGCGGACAGGGGGATGATAGCACAGATACGCAGTATTTT CASGQGDDSTDTQYF
NA TRBJ2-7 NA TRBV29-1 TGCAGCGTTGCACTGAATGACGAGCAGTACTTC CSVALNDEQYF
NA TRBJ2-7 NA TRBV10-3 TGTGCCATCATGGGCGGGACGGGGTCCTACGAGCAGTACTTC CAIMGGTGSYEQYF
NA TRBJ1-1 NA TRBV16 TGTGCCAGCAGCCAAACGACAGGTAACACTGAAGCTTTCTTT CASSQTTGNTEAFF
TRBD1 TRBJ1-2 few TRBV30 TGTGCCTTTTTTGACAGGGTATTATATGGCTACACCTTC CAFFDRVLYGYTF
TRBD2 TRBJ2-1 NA TRBV10-3 TGTGCCATCAGTCCCCTCTCCGCGGGAGCCAGGGATGAGCAGTTCTTC CAISPLSAGARDEQFF
TRBD1 TRBJ2-3 NA TRBV7-3 TGTGCCAGCAGCCCAAGGACAGGGGGTAGCACAGATACGCAGTATTTT CASSPRTGGSTDTQYF
TRBD1 TRBJ2-7 NA TRBV2 TGTGCCAGCAGCTCGCAGGGGGCGATCTACGAGCAGTACTTC CASSSQGAIYEQYF
TRBD2 TRBJ2-3 NA TRBV19 TGTGCCAGTAGTATAGGGGTCGCGGCGGGGGTGTCAGATACGCAGTATTTT CASSIGVAAGVSDTQYF
NA TRBJ2-7 NA TRBV6-5 TGTGCCAGCACGATCGGTTACGAGCAGTACTTC CASTIGYEQYF
TRBD1 TRBJ2-5 once TRBV11-3 TGTGCCAGCAGCTTAGGAGGACAGGGTGAAGAGACCCAGTACTTC CASSLGGQGEETQYF
NA TRBJ2-3 NA TRBV4-2 TGTGCCAGCAGCCCCGAATGGGGGGTGGGAAGCACAGATACGCAGTATTTT CASSPEWGVGSTDTQYF
TRBD2 TRBJ2-1 NA TRBV7-6 TGTGCCAGCAGCCTAGCGGGAGCTGGGGACAATGAGCAGTTCTTC CASSLAGAGDNEQFF
NA TRBJ1-2 NA TRBV13 TGTGCCAGCTCTCCCCCCGACCGGGGGTCCGGCTACACCTTC CASSPPDRGSGYTF
NA TRBJ1-1 NA TRBV5-6 TGTGCCAGCAGCTTGCAAAATCGAGGGTCCACTGAAGCTTTCTTT CASSLQNRGSTEAFF
TRBD1 TRBJ1-1 NA TRBV29-1 TGCAGCACCCGACAGGGGGACACTGAAGCTTTCTTT CSTRQGDTEAFF
TRBD1 TRBJ1-4 NA TRBV19 TGTGCCAGTAGTTTATACAGGGGGAGTGGTGAAAAACTGTTTTTT CASSLYRGSGEKLFF
NA TRBJ2-2 NA TRBV9 TGTGCCAGCAGCGTAGCGGGGAGCACCGGGGAGCTGTTTTTT CASSVAGSTGELFF
NA TRBJ2-5 NA TRBV14 TGTGCCAGCAGCACTATCCAGGGTCCCATGCAAGAGACCCAGTACTTC CASSTIQGPMQETQYF
TRBD1 TRBJ2-7 few TRBV29-1 TGCAGCGTAGCCCGCGGGCAGGGGGACGAGCAGTACTTC CSVARGQGDEQYF